The entry below describes one T cell receptor (beta chain). Its antigen is as yet unknown. Measured with immunoSEQ multiplex PCR; TCRdb has only the in-frame clones, and not every one. The table has fewer than 75,000 clones, roughly 89% seen once. V was shortened by 1 base and J by 0 bases, with 18 bases between the two germline ends. The CDR3 sequence is 18 residues long. Per germline, CDR1 SEHNR and CDR2 FQNEAQ (reference sequence). This entry is derived from a study of graft-versus-host responses after intestinal transplantation. Study conclusions and caveats: An association linked early post-transplant HvG declines with peak circulating GvH clone levels. GvH clonotypes were identified within recipient marrow, with a subset emerging first in ileum or blood.

The source is a human patient who received an intestinal transplant, so some T cells may come from the graft donor. Source: PBMCs, taken 26 days after transplant. The chain combines TRBV7-9 with TRBJ1-1, with a weak D call TRBD1 (5 bases). The CDR3 DNA sequence: TGTGCCAGCAGCTTAGGTGAAGGGGTTTTTGGAATGAACACTGAAGCTTTCTTT. This sequence encodes CASSLGEGVFGMNTEAFF.